Listed here are 16 T cell receptor beta chains from one sample, sequenced in a study of CD8 T cells in ankylosing spondylitis (dated by TCRdb to the late 2010s). Library preparation used 5' RACE. For sequencing, an Illumina HiSeq 2500 was employed. In-frame beta chains were kept once TCRdb had trimmed the public reads at Q25 with fastp and called clones with MiXCR. Rows are combined by CDR3 protein, so each entry shows the most common genes and DNA. For this sample the table gives more than 35,000 distinct CDR3 sequences, of which less than 3% were detected only once. Clones ranked in the top ten supply 4.6% of the sample. Specimen: blood, either unsorted or a sorted T cell fraction (not recorded which). All receptors derive from a male donor with ankylosing spondylitis or in good health (not recorded which).

This clonotype was found many times. The chain combines TRBV9 with TRBJ2-3; D uncertain. V dropped 0 bases and J dropped 2 bases, with 7 bases sitting between them. Germline lookup yields CDR1 SGDLS and CDR2 YYNGEE. This CDR3 comprises 14 residues. In DNA, the CDR3 is TGTGCCAGCAGCGTAGGATCTAACACAGATACGCAGTATTTT. Its translation is CASSVGSNTDTQYF.

This clonotype was counted at least ten times. The chain uses TRBV9 and TRBJ1-5; D call uncertain. Germline CDR1 is SGDLS and CDR2 is YYNGEE. The CDR3 consists of 15 residues. Trimming stripped 0 bases from V and 0 bases from J, with 7 bases between. The CDR3 sequence: CASSVGHFSNQPQHF. CDR3 coding DNA: TGTGCCAGCAGCGTAGGACATTTTAGCAATCAGCCCCAGCATTTT.

This clonotype was counted many times. The genes are TRBV9 and TRBJ2-1, with a tentative D call TRBD2 (6 bases). Germline CDR1 SGDLS, CDR2 YYNGEE. The CDR3 runs to 13 residues. The germline V and J ends were trimmed by 6 bases and 6 bases, with 13 bases remaining between them. The CDR3 DNA reads TGTGCCAGCAACCGGGACTCCGGCAATGAGCAGTTCTTC. Translation: CASNRDSGNEQFF.

This clonotype showed up many times. The chain uses TRBV9 and TRBJ2-7; no definite D call. Trimming cost V 0 bases and J 3 bases, with 7 bases left between them. CDR1 and CDR2 from the germline V gene are SGDLS and YYNGEE. The CDR3 runs 13 residues. The CDR3 nucleotides read TGTGCCAGCAGCGTAGAAGCAGGCTACGAGCAGTACTTC. Translated: CASSVEAGYEQYF.

This clonotype was counted ten times or more. The rearrangement joins TRBV9 to TRBJ2-1; D ambiguous. The CDR3 extends over 12 amino acids. Germline V gives CDR1 SGDLS, CDR2 YYNGEE. Trimming removed 4 bases from V and 6 bases from J, with 8 bases in between. The CDR3 bases are TGTGCCAGCAGCACCGACCGCAATGAGCAGTTCTTC. It codes for CASSTDRNEQFF.

This clonotype was seen repeatedly, ten times or more. The chain couples TRBV9 to TRBJ2-3; D possibly corresponds to TRBD2 (5 bases). The CDR3 contains 14 residues. The germline CDR1 and CDR2 sequences are SGDLS and YYNGEE. Deletions cut 0 bases from V and 5 bases from J, with 10 bases between. CDR3 protein: CASSVATAGDTQYF. CDR3 DNA sequence: TGTGCCAGCAGCGTAGCTACCGCGGGAGATACGCAGTATTTT. The entire variable domain, with the rest obtained from reference TRBV9 and TRBJ2-3, is as follows: DSGVTQTPKHLITATGQRVTLRCSPRSGDLSVYWYQQSLDQGLQFLIQYYNGEERAKGNILERFSAQQFPDLHSELNLSSLELGDSALYFCASSVATAGDTQYFGPGTRLTVL.

At least ten counts were recorded for this clonotype. The V and J genes are TRBV9 and TRBJ2-1, with 10 bases aligning to TRBD2. Trimming at V came to 2 bases and at J to 4 bases, leaving 6 bases not matched to a gene. The germline gives CDR1 SGDLS, CDR2 YYNGEE. The CDR3 is 16 residues long. CDR3 nucleotide sequence: TGTGCCAGCAGCGTTGGTAGCGGGAGGCTATACAATGAGCAGTTCTTC. Protein: CASSVGSGRLYNEQFF.

Ten or more counts support this clonotype. The rearrangement links TRBV9 to TRBJ1-1; D not certain. Germline CDR1 reads SGDLS; CDR2 reads YYNGEE. The CDR3 is 13 amino acids. V lost 3 bases and J lost 4, with 10 bases in between. The CDR3 protein is CASSEGWGTEAFF. The CDR3 DNA sequence: TGTGCCAGCAGCGAGGGCTGGGGCACTGAAGCTTTCTTT.

This clonotype was seen repeatedly, ten times or more. The chain recombines TRBV9 with TRBJ1-4; the D is unclear. Trimming left V 3 bases short and J 4 bases short, with 4 bases between. Germline V gene data show CDR1 as SGDLS and CDR2 as YYNGEE. The CDR3 loop spans 12 amino acids. The CDR3 DNA reads as TGTGCCAGCAGCGGGTATAATGAAAAACTGTTTTTT. Protein sequence: CASSGYNEKLFF. Based on the CDR3 plus reference TRBV9 and TRBJ1-4, the full variable domain is DSGVTQTPKHLITATGQRVTLRCSPRSGDLSVYWYQQSLDQGLQFLIQYYNGEERAKGNILERFSAQQFPDLHSELNLSSLELGDSALYFCASSGYNEKLFFGSGTQLSVL.

This clonotype was seen at least ten times. The chain is built from TRBV9 and TRBJ2-2; TRBD2 matches at 7 bases. The junction had 7 bases not matched to a gene; V was cut back by 5 bases and J by 6 bases. CDR1 is SGDLS and CDR2 is YYNGEE in the germline V gene. The CDR3 spans 14 residues. The CDR3 DNA sequence: TGTGCCAGCAGACGGGGGGAGGGCGCCGGGGAGCTGTTTTTT. Translating gives CASRRGEGAGELFF.

This clonotype was counted many times. The chain employs TRBV9 and TRBJ1-4; 8 nucleotides match TRBD1. Germline V gives CDR1 SGDLS, CDR2 YYNGEE. This CDR3 has 14 residues. With V trimmed by 0 bases and J by 8 bases, 3 bases remained unmatched. This chain's CDR3 is CASSVGRGHEKLFF. The CDR3 DNA follows: TGTGCCAGCAGCGTAGGCAGGGGGCACGAAAAACTGTTTTTT.

This clonotype appeared many times. The DNA of the CDR3 is TGTGCCAGCAGCGCCCAGGGGAGGGTTTGGGGCACAGATACGCAGTATTTT. Translating it yields CASSAQGRVWGTDTQYF. V is TRBV9 and J is TRBJ2-3; TRBD2 is a possible D gene (7 bases). The CDR3 is 17 amino acids. Germline CDR1 and CDR2: SGDLS and YYNGEE. Trimming removed 3 bases from V and 1 base from J, with 18 bases in between.

This clonotype was seen at least ten times. This sequence joins TRBV9 and TRBJ1-2; D not certain. This CDR3 has 15 residues. Germline CDR1 and CDR2: SGDLS and YYNGEE. The V end was cut by 0 bases, the J end by 4 bases, with 13 bases between. Here the CDR3 reads CASSVERLNPYGYTF. The CDR3 nucleotides are TGTGCCAGCAGCGTAGAACGGCTTAACCCCTATGGCTACACCTTC.

This clonotype has a count of ten or more. The rearrangement links TRBV9 to TRBJ1-1; a possible D gene is TRBD1 (5 bases). Trimming shortened V by 4 bases and J by 4 bases, and 14 bases separated the two germline ends. This CDR3 spans 14 amino acids. Germline V gene lookup returns CDR1 SGDLS and CDR2 YYNGEE. CDR3 sequence (DNA): TGTGCCAGCAGCATGAACCAGGGCGGCACTGAAGCTTTCTTT. Translation gives CASSMNQGGTEAFF. The full variable domain, its missing parts supplied by reference TRBV9 and TRBJ1-1, is DSGVTQTPKHLITATGQRVTLRCSPRSGDLSVYWYQQSLDQGLQFLIQYYNGEERAKGNILERFSAQQFPDLHSELNLSSLELGDSALYFCASSMNQGGTEAFFGQGTRLTVV.

The sample holds many counts of this clonotype. This chain links TRBV9 with TRBJ2-3, with D maybe TRBD1 (6 bases). In germline, CDR1 is SGDLS, CDR2 YYNGEE. This CDR3 is built from 15 residues. Trimming left V 0 bases short and J 2 bases short, with 10 bases between. Here the CDR3 DNA reads TGTGCCAGCAGCGTAGTGGGGGCCCCCACAGATACGCAGTATTTT. Amino acid sequence: CASSVVGAPTDTQYF. Based on the CDR3 plus reference TRBV9 and TRBJ2-3, the full variable domain is DSGVTQTPKHLITATGQRVTLRCSPRSGDLSVYWYQQSLDQGLQFLIQYYNGEERAKGNILERFSAQQFPDLHSELNLSSLELGDSALYFCASSVVGAPTDTQYFGPGTRLTVL.

At least ten counts were recorded for this clonotype. DNA for the CDR3: TGTGCCAGCAGCGTCCGGAGTGGACAGGGATCTGGAAACACCATATATTTT. As protein: CASSVRSGQGSGNTIYF. The gene calls are TRBV9 and TRBJ1-3, with 8 bases fitting TRBD1. Germline assignment: CDR1 SGDLS and CDR2 YYNGEE. The CDR3 is made up of 17 amino acids. Germline trimming cut 2 bases from V and 1 base from J; bases unmatched to any gene: 8.